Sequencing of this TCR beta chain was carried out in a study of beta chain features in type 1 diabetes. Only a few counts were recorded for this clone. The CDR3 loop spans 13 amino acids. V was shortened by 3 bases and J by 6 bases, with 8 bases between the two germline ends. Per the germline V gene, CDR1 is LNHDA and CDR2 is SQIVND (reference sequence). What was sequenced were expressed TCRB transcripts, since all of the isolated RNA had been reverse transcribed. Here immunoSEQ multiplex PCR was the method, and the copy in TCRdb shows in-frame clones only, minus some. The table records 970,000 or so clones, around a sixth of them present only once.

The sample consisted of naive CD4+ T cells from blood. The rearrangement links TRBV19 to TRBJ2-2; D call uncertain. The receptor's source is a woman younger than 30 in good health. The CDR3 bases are TGTGCCAGTAGTATTAGCAAACCCGGGGAGCTGTTTTTT. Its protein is CASSISKPGELFF.